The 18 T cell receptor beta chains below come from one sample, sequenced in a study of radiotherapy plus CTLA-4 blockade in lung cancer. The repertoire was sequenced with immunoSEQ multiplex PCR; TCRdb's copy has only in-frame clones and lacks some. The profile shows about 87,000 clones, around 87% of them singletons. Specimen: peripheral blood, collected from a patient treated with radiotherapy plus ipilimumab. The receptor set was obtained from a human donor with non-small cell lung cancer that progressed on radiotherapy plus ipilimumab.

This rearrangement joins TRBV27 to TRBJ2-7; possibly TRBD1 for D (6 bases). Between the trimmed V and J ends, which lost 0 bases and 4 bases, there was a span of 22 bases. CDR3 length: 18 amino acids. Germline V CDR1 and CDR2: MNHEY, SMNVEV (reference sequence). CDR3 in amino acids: CASSLSGKRGSRWYEQYF. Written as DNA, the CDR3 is TGTGCCAGCAGTTTATCAGGCAAGAGGGGGTCGCGGTGGTACGAGCAGTACTTC.

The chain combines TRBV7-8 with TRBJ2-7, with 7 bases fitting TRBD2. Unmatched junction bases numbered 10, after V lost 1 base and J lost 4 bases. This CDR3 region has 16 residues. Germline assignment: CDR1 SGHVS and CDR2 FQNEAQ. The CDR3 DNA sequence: TGTGCCAGCAGCTTAGGGCAGCCGACTAGCTTTTACGAGCAGTACTTC. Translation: CASSLGQPTSFYEQYF.

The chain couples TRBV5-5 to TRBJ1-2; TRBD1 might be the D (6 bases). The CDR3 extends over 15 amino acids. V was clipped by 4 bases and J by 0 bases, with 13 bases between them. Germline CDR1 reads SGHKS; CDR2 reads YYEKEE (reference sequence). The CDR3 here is CASSLQDSSNYGYTF. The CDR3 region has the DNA TGTGCCAGCAGCCTACAGGACAGCTCTAACTATGGCTACACCTTC.

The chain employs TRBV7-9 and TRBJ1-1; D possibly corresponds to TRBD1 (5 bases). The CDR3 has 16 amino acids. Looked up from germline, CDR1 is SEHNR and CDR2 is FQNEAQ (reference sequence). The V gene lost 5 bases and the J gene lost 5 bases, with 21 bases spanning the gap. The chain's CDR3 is CASSTTGGLGGTEAFF. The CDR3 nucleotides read TGTGCCAGCAGCACCACCGGCGGCCTCGGGGGGACTGAAGCTTTCTTT.

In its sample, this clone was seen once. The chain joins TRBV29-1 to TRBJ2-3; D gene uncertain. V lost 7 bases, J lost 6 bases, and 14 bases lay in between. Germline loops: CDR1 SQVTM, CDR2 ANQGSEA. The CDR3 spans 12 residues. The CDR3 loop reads CSAANWFDTQYF. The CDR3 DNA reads TGCAGCGCGGCCAACTGGTTCGATACGCAGTATTTT.

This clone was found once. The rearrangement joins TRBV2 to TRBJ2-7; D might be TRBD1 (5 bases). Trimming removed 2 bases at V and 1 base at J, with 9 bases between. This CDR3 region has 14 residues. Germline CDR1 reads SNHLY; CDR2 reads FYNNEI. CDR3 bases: TGTGCCAGCAGTGAAACCCCAGGGTCCTACGAGCAGTACTTC. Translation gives CASSETPGSYEQYF.

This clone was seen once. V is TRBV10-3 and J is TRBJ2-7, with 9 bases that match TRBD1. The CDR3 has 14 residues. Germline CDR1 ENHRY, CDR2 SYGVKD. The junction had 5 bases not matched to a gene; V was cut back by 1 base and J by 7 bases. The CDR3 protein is CAISELDRGGEQYF. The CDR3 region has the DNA TGTGCCATCAGTGAGTTGGACAGGGGCGGAGAGCAGTACTTC.

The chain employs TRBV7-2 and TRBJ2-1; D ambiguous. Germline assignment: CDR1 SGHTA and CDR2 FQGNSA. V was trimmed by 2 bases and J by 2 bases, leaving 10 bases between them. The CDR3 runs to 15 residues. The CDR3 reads CASSLSPQTYNEQFF. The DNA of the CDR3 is TGTGCCAGCAGCTTATCTCCTCAGACCTACAATGAGCAGTTCTTC. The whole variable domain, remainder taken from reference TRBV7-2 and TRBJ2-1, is GAGVSQSPSNKVTEKGKDVELRCDPISGHTALYWYRQSLGQGLEFLIYFQGNSAPDKSGLPSDRFSAERTGGSVSTLTIQRTQQEDSAVYLCASSLSPQTYNEQFFGPGTRLTVL.

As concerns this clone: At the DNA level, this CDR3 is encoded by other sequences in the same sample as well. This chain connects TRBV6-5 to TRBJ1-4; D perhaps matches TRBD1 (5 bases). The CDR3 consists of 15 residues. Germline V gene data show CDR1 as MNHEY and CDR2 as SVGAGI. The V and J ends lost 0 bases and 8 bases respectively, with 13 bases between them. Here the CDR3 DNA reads TGTGCCAGCAGTTACTCAAGGCAGGGCCGCGAAAAACTGTTTTTT. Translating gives CASSYSRQGREKLFF.

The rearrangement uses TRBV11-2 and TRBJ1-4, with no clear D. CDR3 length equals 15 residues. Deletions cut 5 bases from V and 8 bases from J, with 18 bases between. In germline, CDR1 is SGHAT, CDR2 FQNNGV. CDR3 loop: CASSPRTGSLEKLFF. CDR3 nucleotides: TGTGCCAGCAGCCCAAGGACGGGCTCCCTAGAAAAACTGTTTTTT.

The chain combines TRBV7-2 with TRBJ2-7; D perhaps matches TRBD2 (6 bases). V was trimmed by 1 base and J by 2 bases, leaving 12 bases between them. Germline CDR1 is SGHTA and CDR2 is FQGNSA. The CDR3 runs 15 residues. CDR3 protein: CASSLEAGWTYEQYF. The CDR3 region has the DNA TGTGCCAGCAGCTTAGAGGCGGGATGGACCTACGAGCAGTACTTC. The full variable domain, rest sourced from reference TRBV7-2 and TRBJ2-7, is GAGVSQSPSNKVTEKGKDVELRCDPISGHTALYWYRQSLGQGLEFLIYFQGNSAPDKSGLPSDRFSAERTGGSVSTLTIQRTQQEDSAVYLCASSLEAGWTYEQYFGPGTRLTVT.

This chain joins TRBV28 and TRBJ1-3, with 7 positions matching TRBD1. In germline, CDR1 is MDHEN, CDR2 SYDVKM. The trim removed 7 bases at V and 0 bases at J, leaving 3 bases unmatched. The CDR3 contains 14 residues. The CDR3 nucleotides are TGTGCCAGCACAGGGGGGGGCTCTGGAAACACCATATATTTT. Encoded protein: CASTGGGSGNTIYF. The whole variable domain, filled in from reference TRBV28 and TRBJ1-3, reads DVKVTQSSRYLVKRTGEKVFLECVQDMDHENMFWYRQDPGLGLRLIYFSYDVKMKEKGDIPEGYSVSREKKERFSLILESASTNQTSMYLCASTGGGSGNTIYFGEGSWLTVV.

This CDR3 reads CASTLDRFSPLHF. CDR3 nucleotide sequence: TGTGCCAGCACCCTGGACAGGTTTTCACCCCTCCACTTT. This chain uses TRBV6-1 with TRBJ1-6; TRBD1 aligns across 7 bases. Germline V gene data show CDR1 as MNHNS and CDR2 as SASEGT. The J segment lost 9 bases and the V segment lost 7 bases, leaving 6 bases of the junction unmatched. The CDR3 has 13 residues.

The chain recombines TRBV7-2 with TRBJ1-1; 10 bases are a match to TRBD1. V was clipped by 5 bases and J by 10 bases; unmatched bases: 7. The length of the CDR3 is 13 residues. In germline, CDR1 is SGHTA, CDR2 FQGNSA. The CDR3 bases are TGTGCCAGCAGCACCGACGGACAGGGGGTAGCTTTCTTT. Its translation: CASSTDGQGVAFF.

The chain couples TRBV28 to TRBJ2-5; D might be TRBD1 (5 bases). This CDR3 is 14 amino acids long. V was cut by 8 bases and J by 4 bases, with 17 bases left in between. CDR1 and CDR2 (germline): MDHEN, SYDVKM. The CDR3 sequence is CASGGAVPSETQYF. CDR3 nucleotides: TGTGCCAGCGGTGGGGCAGTACCATCAGAGACCCAGTACTTC.

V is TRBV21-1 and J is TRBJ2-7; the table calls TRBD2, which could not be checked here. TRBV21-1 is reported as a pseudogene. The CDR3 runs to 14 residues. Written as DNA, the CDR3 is TGTGCCAGCAGCAGCCCGGGAATTACCTACGAGCAGTACTTC. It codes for CASSSPGITYEQYF.

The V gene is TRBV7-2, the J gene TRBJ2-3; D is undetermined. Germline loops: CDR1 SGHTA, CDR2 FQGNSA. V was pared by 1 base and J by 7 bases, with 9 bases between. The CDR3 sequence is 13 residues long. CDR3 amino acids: CASSLDQANTQYF. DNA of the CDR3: TGTGCCAGCAGCTTAGACCAGGCAAATACGCAGTATTTT.

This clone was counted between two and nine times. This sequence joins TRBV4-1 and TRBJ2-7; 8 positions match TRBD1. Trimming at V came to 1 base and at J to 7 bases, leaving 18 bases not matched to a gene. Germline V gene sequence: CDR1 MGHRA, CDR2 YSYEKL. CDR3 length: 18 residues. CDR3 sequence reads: CASSQGHVGGTGSIEQYF. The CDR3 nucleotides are TGCGCCAGCAGCCAAGGTCATGTTGGCGGGACAGGTTCTATAGAGCAGTACTTC.